The next 9 T cell receptor beta chains were all read from a single sample in a study of T cells after yellow fever vaccination. Each CDR3 protein is one row after TCRdb ran MiXCR on the 5' RACE reads. This sample has approximately 110,000 distinct CDR3 sequences; approximately 8.4% occur once, and the top ten carry about 25%. Sequenced here: CD8+ T cells sorted from PBMCs, sampled 45 days after the yellow fever booster vaccination. Receptors were obtained from a man aged 25 to 40 who received the YFV17D yellow fever vaccine.

The chain uses TRBV10-3 and TRBJ2-7; D possibly uses TRBD1 or TRBD2 (7 bases each). The V gene lost 5 bases and the J gene lost 6 bases, with 14 bases spanning the gap. Per the germline V gene, CDR1 is ENHRY and CDR2 is SYGVKD. The CDR3 loop spans 13 amino acids. The CDR3 DNA sequence: TGTGCCATCAGTCCAGGGGGGGTAGGCGAGCAGTACTTC. Amino acid sequence: CAISPGGVGEQYF.

Of note for this clonotype: A much larger clone is a single base away; this may be a read error. The chain combines TRBV28 with TRBJ2-5, with 9 bases that match TRBD2. The CDR3 has 19 residues. Germline values: CDR1 MDHEN, CDR2 SYDVKM. V shed 2 bases, J shed 5 bases, and the junction held 18 bases outside the gene matches. The CDR3 nucleotides are TGTGCCAGCAGTTTAACATCGGGGACTAGCCCAACCCTGTGGGAGACCCAGTACTTC. It encodes CASSLTSGTSPTLWETQYF. The whole variable domain, remainder taken from reference TRBV28 and TRBJ2-5, is DVKVTQSSRYLVKRTGEKVFLECVQDMDHENMFWYRQDPGLGLRLIYFSYDVKMKEKGDIPEGYSVSREKKERFSLILESASTNQTSMYLCASSLTSGTSPTLWETQYFGPGTRLLVL.

This clonotype was found many times. The V and J genes are TRBV15 and TRBJ2-7; D possibly corresponds to TRBD1 (5 bases). Germline CDR1 is LNHNV and CDR2 is YYDKDF (reference sequence). This CDR3 has 16 residues. The V and J ends lost 4 bases and 0 bases respectively, with 16 bases between them. CDR3 sequence: CATSNQMDTISYEQYF. DNA of the CDR3: TGTGCCACCAGCAACCAGATGGACACGATCTCCTACGAGCAGTACTTC.

This clonotype has more than one count but fewer than ten. V and J are TRBV3-1 and TRBJ2-1, with 7 positions matching TRBD2. With V trimmed by 4 bases and J by 6 bases, 3 bases remained unmatched. Germline lookup yields CDR1 LGHDT and CDR2 YNNKEL (reference sequence). This CDR3 has 13 amino acids. CDR3: CASSPGLVNEQFF. Here the CDR3 DNA reads TGTGCCAGCAGCCCCGGACTAGTCAATGAGCAGTTCTTC.

This clonotype was counted between two and nine times. The V call is TRBV12-3 or TRBV12-4, the J call TRBJ2-3; TRBD1 aligns across 12 bases. The V segment lost 4 bases and the J segment 4 bases; nucleotides outside the gene matches: 6. This CDR3 is built from 16 residues. The CDR3, as DNA: TGTGCCAGCAGTTCCGGGACAGGGGGCTGGTCAGATACGCAGTATTTT. It encodes CASSSGTGGWSDTQYF.

This clonotype was seen many times. This chain connects TRBV4-3 to TRBJ2-1; 9 bases map to TRBD1. Trimming took 1 base from V and 8 from J; bases not matched to a gene: 9. Germline V gene sequence: CDR1 LGHNA, CDR2 YSLEER. The CDR3 runs 16 residues. The CDR3 nucleotides are TGCGCCAGCAGCCAAGGATGGACAGGGGCGGCATATGAGCAGTTCTTC. Translated, it gives CASSQGWTGAAYEQFF.

This clonotype was observed many times. The chain is built from TRBV7-3 and TRBJ2-1, with D perhaps TRBD2 (6 bases). Germline CDR1 and CDR2: SGHTA and FQGTGA. This CDR3 contains 13 residues. Between the trimmed V and J ends, which lost 1 base and 6 bases, there was a span of 7 bases. The CDR3 protein is CASSLIGSNEQFF. Written as DNA, the CDR3 is TGTGCCAGCAGCTTAATCGGGAGCAATGAGCAGTTCTTC. The whole variable domain, remainder taken from reference TRBV7-3 and TRBJ2-1, is GAGVSQTPSNKVTEKGKYVELRCDPISGHTALYWYRQSLGQGPEFLIYFQGTGAADDSGLPNDRFFAVRPEGSVSTLKIQRTERGDSAVYLCASSLIGSNEQFFGPGTRLTVL.

This clonotype was seen a handful of times. The J gene is TRBJ1-4, the V gene TRBV4-3; no clear D gene. Germline lookup yields CDR1 LGHNA and CDR2 YSLEER. Deletions cut 0 bases from V and 2 bases from J, with 13 bases between. The CDR3 contains 17 residues. The CDR3 nucleotides read TGCGCCAGCAGCCAAGAAAGTACCTCTCTTACTAATGAAAAACTGTTTTTT. Translated, it gives CASSQESTSLTNEKLFF.

This clonotype was picked up many times. The chain recombines TRBV29-1 with TRBJ2-1, with D unclear. Germline CDR1 and CDR2: SQVTM and ANQGSEA. V lost 3 bases, J lost 7 bases, and 7 bases lay in between. This CDR3 has 11 residues. The CDR3 spells CSVDPGNEQFF. The CDR3 DNA follows: TGCAGCGTTGACCCTGGTAATGAGCAGTTCTTC.